The clone carrying this T cell receptor (beta chain) was seen a handful of times. The antigen remains unidentified. Regarding treatment: oral pan-JAK inhibitor, 5-10 mg twice daily. Isolated RNA was reverse transcribed into cDNA used as the sequencing template. Only in-frame clones appear in the TCRdb table, and some are missing; sequencing was by immunoSEQ multiplex PCR. The sample holds about 190,000 clones, about three fifths seen once. The sample is drawn from a study of CD8+ T cells in alopecia areata. Study in general: Treated patients swallowed 5 to 10 mg of oral tofacitinib twice daily. Dosing spanned 6 to 18 months on tofacitinib, then 6 months off drug. Study results and limitations: In scalp and blood during tofacitinib, many expanded lesional clones persisted.

There are 16 residues in the CDR3. In germline, CDR1 is LGHNA, CDR2 YNFKEQ. Trimming took 0 bases from V and 0 from J, leaving 9 bases between them. This clonotype originated in a human donor with alopecia areata. The material sequenced was CD4+ T cells sorted from blood, taken at week 4, from a patient treated with tofacitinib. The V gene is TRBV4-2, the J gene TRBJ1-3, with unresolved D. Here the CDR3 DNA reads TGTGCCAGCAGCCAAGATTACGAGGTCTCTGGAAACACCATATATTTT. Its translation is CASSQDYEVSGNTIYF.